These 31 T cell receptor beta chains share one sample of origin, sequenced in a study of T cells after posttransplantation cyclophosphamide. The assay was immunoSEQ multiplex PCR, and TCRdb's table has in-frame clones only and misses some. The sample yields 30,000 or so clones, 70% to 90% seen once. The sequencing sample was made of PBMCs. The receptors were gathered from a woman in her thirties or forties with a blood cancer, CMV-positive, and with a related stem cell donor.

CDR3 DNA: TGTGCCAGCAGTTACTTGACAGGCTCTGGAAACACCATATATTTT. This sequence encodes CASSYLTGSGNTIYF. J is TRBJ1-3 and V is TRBV6-5, with D possibly TRBD1 on 6 matching bases. From germline, CDR1 is MNHEY and CDR2 SVGAGI. V shed 1 base and J shed 0 bases, with 7 bases lying between them. The CDR3 runs to 15 residues.

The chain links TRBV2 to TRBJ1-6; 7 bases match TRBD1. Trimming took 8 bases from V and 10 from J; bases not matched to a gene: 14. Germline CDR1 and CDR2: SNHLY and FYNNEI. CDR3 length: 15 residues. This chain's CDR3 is CASYLPRQGISPLHF. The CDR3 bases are TGTGCCAGCTATCTGCCGCGACAGGGTATATCACCCCTCCACTTT.

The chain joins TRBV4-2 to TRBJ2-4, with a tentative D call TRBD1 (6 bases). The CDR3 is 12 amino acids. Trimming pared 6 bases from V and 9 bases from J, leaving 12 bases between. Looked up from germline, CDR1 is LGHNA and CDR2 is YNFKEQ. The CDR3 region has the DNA TGTGCCAGCAGACAGGGAAATGGCATTCAGTACTTC. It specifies CASRQGNGIQYF.

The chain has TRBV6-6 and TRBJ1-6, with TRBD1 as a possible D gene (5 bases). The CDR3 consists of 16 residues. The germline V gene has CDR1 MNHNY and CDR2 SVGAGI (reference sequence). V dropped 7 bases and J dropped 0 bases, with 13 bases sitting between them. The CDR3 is CASTLQAGSYNSPLHF. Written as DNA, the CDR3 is TGTGCCAGCACCTTACAGGCCGGCTCCTATAATTCACCCCTCCACTTT.

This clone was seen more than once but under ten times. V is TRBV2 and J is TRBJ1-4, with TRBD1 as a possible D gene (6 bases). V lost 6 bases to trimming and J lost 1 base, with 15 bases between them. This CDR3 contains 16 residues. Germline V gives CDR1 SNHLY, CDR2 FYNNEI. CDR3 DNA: TGTGCCAGCAGGAGGACAGCTGAGGGAACTAATGAAAAACTGTTTTTT. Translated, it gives CASRRTAEGTNEKLFF. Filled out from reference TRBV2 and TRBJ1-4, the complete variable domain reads EPEVTQTPSHQVTQMGQEVILRCVPISNHLYFYWYRQILGQKVEFLVSFYNNEISEKSEIFDDQFSVERPDGSNFTLKIRSTKLEDSAMYFCASRRTAEGTNEKLFFGSGTQLSVL.

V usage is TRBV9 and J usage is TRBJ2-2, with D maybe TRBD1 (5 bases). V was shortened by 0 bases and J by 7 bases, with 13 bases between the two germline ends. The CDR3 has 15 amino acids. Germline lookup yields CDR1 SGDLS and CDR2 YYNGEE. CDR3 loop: CASSVEGKGFGELFF. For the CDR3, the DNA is TGTGCCAGCAGCGTAGAGGGGAAGGGGTTCGGGGAGCTGTTTTTT.

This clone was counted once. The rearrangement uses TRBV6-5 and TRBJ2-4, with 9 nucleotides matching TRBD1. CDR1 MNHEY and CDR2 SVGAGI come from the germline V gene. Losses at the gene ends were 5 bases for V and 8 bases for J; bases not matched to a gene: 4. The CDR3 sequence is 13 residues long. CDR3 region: CASSTGGEDIQYF. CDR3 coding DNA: TGTGCCAGCAGTACAGGGGGCGAGGACATTCAGTACTTC.

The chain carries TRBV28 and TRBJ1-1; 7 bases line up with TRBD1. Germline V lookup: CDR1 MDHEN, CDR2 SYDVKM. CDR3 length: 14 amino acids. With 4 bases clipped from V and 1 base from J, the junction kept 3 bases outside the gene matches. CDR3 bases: TGTGCCAGCAGTTCGGGACAGAGGAACACTGAAGCTTTCTTT. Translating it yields CASSSGQRNTEAFF.

The CDR3 sequence: CASSLASGSLYGYTF. The CDR3, as DNA: TGTGCCAGCAGCTTAGCATCCGGGAGCCTCTATGGCTACACCTTC. J is TRBJ1-2 and V is TRBV7-9; the D is unclear. This CDR3 has 15 residues. Deletions cut 0 bases from V and 4 bases from J, with 12 bases between. Per the germline V gene, CDR1 is SEHNR and CDR2 is FQNEAQ (reference sequence).

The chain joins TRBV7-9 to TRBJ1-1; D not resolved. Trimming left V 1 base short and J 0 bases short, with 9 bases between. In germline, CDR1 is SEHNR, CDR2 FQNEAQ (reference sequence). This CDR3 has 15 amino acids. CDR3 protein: CASSLGAGMNTEAFF. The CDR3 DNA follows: TGTGCCAGCAGCTTAGGGGCAGGTATGAACACTGAAGCTTTCTTT.

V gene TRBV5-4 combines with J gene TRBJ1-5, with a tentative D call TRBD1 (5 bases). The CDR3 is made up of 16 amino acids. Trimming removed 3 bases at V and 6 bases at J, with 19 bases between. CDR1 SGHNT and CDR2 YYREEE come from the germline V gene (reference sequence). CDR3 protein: CASSSRQPNRFQPQHF. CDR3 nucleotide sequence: TGTGCCAGCAGCTCCCGTCAACCAAACAGGTTTCAGCCCCAGCATTTT. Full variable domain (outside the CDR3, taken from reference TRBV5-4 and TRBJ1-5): ETGVTQSPTHLIKTRGQQVTLRCSSQSGHNTVSWYQQALGQGPQFIFQYYREEENGRGNFPPRFSGLQFPNYSSELNVNALELDDSALYLCASSSRQPNRFQPQHFGDGTRLSIL.

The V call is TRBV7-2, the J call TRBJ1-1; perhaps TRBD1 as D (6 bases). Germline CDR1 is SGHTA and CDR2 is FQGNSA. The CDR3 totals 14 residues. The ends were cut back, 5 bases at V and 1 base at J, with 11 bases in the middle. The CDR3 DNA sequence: TGTGCCAGCAGCGTACAGGGTGGGAACACTGAAGCTTTCTTT. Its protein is CASSVQGGNTEAFF.

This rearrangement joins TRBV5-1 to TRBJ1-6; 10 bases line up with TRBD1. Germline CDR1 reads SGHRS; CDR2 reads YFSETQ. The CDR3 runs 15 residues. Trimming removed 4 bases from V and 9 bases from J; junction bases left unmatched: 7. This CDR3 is CASSPSGTGASPLHF. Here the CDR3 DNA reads TGCGCCAGCAGCCCCTCCGGGACAGGGGCTTCACCCCTCCACTTT. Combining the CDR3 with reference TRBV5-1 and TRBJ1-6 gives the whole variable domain KAGVTQTPRYLIKTRGQQVTLSCSPISGHRSVSWYQQTPGQGLQFLFEYFSETQRNKGNFPGRFSGRQFSNSRSEMNVSTLELGDSALYLCASSPSGTGASPLHFGNGTRLTVT.

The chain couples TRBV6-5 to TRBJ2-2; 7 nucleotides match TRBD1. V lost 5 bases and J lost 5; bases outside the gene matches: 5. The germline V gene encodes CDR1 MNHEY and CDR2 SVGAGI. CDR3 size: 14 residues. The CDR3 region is CASSRGGLTGELFF. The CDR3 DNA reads TGTGCCAGCAGTCGAGGGGGCTTGACCGGGGAGCTGTTTTTT.

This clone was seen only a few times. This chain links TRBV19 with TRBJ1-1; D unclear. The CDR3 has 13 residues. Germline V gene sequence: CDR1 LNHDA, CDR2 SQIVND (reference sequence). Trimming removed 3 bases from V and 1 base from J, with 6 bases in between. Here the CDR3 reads CASSMAANTEAFF. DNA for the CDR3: TGTGCCAGTAGTATGGCCGCGAACACTGAAGCTTTCTTT. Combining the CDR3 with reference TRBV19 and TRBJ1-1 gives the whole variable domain DGGITQSPKYLFRKEGQNVTLSCEQNLNHDAMYWYRQDPGQGLRLIYYSQIVNDFQKGDIAEGYSVSREKKESFPLTVTSAQKNPTAFYLCASSMAANTEAFFGQGTRLTVV.

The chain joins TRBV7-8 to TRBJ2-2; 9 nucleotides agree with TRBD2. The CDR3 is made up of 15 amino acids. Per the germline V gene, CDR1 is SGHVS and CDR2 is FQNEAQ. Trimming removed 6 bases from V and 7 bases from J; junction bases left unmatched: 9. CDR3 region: CASRAQRGALGELFF. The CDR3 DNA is TGTGCCAGCAGAGCTCAGCGGGGGGCCCTCGGGGAGCTGTTTTTT. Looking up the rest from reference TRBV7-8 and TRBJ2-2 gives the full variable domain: GAGVSQSPRYKVAKRGQDVALRCDPISGHVSLFWYQQALGQGPEFLTYFQNEAQLDKSGLPSDRFFAERPEGSVSTLKIQRTQQEDSAVYLCASRAQRGALGELFFGEGSRLTVL.

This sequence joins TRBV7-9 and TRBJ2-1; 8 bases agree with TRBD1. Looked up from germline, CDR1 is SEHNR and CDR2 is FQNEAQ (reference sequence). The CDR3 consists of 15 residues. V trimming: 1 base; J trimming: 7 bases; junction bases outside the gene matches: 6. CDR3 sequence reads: CASSLVLGTGNEQFF. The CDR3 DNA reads TGTGCCAGCAGCTTAGTGCTGGGGACAGGAAATGAGCAGTTCTTC.

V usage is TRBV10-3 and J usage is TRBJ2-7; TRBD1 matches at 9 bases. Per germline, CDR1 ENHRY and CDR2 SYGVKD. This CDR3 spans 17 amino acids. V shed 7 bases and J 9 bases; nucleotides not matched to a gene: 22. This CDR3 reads CAITSNTGTGSDGAQYF. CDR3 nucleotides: TGTGCCATCACTAGTAACACCGGGACAGGGAGCGATGGGGCGCAGTACTTC.

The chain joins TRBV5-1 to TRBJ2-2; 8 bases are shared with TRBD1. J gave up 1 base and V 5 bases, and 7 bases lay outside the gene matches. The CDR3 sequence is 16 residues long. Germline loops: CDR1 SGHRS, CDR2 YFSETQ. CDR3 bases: TGCGCCAGCAGTCGAAACGGACAGGGGAACACCGGGGAGCTGTTTTTT. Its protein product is CASSRNGQGNTGELFF.

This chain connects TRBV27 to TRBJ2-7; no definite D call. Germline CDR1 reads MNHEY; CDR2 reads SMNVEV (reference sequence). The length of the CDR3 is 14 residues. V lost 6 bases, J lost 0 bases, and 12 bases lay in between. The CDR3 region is CASRAAMSSYEQYF. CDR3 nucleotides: TGTGCCAGCAGGGCGGCGATGAGCTCCTACGAGCAGTACTTC.

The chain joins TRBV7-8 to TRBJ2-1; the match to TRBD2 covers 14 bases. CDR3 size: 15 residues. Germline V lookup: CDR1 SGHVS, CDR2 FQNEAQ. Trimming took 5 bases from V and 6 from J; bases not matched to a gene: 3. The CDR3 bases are TGTGCCAGCAGCCCCGGGACTAGCGGGGGCAATGAGCAGTTCTTC. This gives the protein CASSPGTSGGNEQFF.

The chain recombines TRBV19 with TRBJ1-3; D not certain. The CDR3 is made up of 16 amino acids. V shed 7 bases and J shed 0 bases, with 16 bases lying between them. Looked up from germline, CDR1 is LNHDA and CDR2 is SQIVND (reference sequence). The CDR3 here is CASTPTGLSSGNTIYF. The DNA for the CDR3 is TGTGCCAGTACCCCGACCGGACTTTCCTCTGGAAACACCATATATTTT.

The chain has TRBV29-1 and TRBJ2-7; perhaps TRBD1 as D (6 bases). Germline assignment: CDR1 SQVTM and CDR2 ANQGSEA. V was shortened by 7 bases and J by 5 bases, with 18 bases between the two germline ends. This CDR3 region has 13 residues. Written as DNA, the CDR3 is TGCAGCGCCCCGGGGTCAGGGGCGGACGAGCAGTACTTC. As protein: CSAPGSGADEQYF.

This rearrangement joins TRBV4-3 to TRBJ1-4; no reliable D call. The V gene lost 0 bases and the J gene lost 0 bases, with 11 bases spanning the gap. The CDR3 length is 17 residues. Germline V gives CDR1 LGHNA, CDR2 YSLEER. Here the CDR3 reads CASSQEVYSATNEKLFF. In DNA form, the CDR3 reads TGCGCCAGCAGCCAAGAGGTTTACTCCGCAACTAATGAAAAACTGTTTTTT.

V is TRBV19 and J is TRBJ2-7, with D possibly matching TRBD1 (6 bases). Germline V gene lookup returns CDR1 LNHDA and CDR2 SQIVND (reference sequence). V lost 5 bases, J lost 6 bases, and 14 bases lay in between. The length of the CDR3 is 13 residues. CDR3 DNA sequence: TGTGCCAGTAGTTCACTACAGGGTATCGAGCAGTACTTC. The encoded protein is CASSSLQGIEQYF.

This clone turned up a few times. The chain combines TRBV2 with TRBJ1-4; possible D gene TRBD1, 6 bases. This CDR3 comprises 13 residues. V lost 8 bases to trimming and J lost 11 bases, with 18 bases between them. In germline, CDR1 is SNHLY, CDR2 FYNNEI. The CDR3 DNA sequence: TGTGCCAGCGACAGGAATGAGGCCAAGAAACTGTTTTTT. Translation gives CASDRNEAKKLFF. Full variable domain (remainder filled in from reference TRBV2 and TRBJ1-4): EPEVTQTPSHQVTQMGQEVILRCVPISNHLYFYWYRQILGQKVEFLVSFYNNEISEKSEIFDDQFSVERPDGSNFTLKIRSTKLEDSAMYFCASDRNEAKKLFFGSGTQLSVL.

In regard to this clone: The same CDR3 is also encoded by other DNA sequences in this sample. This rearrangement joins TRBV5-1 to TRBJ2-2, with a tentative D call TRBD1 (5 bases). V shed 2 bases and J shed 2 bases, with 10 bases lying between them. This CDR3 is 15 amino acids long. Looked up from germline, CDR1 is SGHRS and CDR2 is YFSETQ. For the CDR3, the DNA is TGCGCCAGCAGCTTTAGGCAGGGTAACACCGGGGAGCTGTTTTTT. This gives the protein CASSFRQGNTGELFF. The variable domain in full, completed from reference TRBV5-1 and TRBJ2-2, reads KAGVTQTPRYLIKTRGQQVTLSCSPISGHRSVSWYQQTPGQGLQFLFEYFSETQRNKGNFPGRFSGRQFSNSRSEMNVSTLELGDSALYLCASSFRQGNTGELFFGEGSRLTVL.

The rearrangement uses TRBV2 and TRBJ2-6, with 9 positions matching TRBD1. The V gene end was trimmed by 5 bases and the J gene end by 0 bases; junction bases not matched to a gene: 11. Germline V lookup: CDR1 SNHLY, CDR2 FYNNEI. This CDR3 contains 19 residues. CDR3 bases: TGTGCCAGCAGTTATCTAGGGGACAGGGCAAGCTCTGGGGCCAACGTCCTGACTTTC. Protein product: CASSYLGDRASSGANVLTF.

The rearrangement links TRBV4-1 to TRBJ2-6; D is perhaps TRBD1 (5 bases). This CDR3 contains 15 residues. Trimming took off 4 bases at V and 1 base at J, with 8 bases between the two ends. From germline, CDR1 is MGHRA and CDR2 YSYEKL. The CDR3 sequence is CASSPRVSGANVLTF. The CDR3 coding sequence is TGCGCCAGCAGCCCCAGGGTATCTGGGGCCAACGTCCTGACTTTC.

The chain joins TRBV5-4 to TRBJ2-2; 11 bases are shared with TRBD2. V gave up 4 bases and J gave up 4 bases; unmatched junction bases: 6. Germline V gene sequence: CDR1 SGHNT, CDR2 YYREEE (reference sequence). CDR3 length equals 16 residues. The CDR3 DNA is TGTGCCAGCAGCCTTAGCGGGGGGGCCGGCACCGGGGAGCTGTTTTTT. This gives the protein CASSLSGGAGTGELFF.

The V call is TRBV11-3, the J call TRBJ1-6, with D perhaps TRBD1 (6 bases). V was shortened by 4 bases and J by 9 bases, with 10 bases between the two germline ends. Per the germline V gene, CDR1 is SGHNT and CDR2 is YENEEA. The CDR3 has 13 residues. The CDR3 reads CASSSDSLSPLHF. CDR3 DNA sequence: TGTGCCAGCAGCTCGGACAGCCTTTCACCCCTCCACTTT.